A single T cell receptor (beta chain) is shown here with its context. The data are from a study of CD8+ T cells in alopecia areata. Study details: The study gave treated patients oral tofacitinib at 5 to 10 mg twice daily. The study gave tofacitinib for 6 to 18 months, then 6 months off drug. The authors scored treated patients' severity by affected scalp percentage.

The sample's treatment: oral pan-JAK inhibitor, 5-10 mg twice daily. The investigators collected lesional scalp punch biopsies and peripheral blood from alopecia areata patients. Trimming took off 6 bases at V and 6 bases at J, with 15 bases between the two ends. CDR3 size: 14 residues. Per germline, CDR1 MGHDK and CDR2 SYGVNS. Extraction of RNA preceded its reverse transcription into cDNA, which served as the sequencing template. Method: immunoSEQ multiplex PCR; TCRdb's copy keeps in-frame clones and lacks some. The sample lists 100,000 to 150,000 clones, 60% to 65% occurring once. The clonotype was recovered from a human donor with alopecia areata. Sequencing was performed on CD4+ T cells sorted from blood, taken at week 4, from a patient treated with tofacitinib. V gene TRBV25-1 combines with J gene TRBJ2-1; a weak D match, TRBD1 (5 bases). The CDR3 sequence is CASSFLRQPNEQFF. For the CDR3, the DNA is TGTGCCAGCAGCTTCCTTCGACAGCCCAATGAGCAGTTCTTC.